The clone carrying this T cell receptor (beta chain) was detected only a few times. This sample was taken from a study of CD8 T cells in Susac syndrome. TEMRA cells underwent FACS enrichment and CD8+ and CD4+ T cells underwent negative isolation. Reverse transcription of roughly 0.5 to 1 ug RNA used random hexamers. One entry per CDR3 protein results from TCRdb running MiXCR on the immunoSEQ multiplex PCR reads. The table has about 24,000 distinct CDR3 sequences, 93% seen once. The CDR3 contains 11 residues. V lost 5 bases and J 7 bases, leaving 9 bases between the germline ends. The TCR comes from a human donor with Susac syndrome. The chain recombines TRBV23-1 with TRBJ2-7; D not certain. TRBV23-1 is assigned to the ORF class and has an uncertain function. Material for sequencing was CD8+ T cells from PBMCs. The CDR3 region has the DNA TGCGCCAGCAGTTCAAAACAGGAGCAGTACTTC. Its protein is CASSSKQEQYF.